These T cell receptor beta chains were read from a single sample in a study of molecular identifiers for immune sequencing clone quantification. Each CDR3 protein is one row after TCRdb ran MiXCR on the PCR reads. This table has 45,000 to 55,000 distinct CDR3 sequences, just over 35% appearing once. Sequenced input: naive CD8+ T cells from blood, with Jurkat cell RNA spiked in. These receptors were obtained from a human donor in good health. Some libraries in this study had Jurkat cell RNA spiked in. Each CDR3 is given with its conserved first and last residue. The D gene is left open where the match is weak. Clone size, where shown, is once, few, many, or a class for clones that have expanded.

CDR3 protein: CASGPTGGDETQYF
CDR3 DNA: TGTGCCAGCGGTCCCACAGGGGGCGATGAGACCCAGTACTTC
J gene: TRBJ2-5
V gene: TRBV4-2
D gene: TRBD1
clone size: once

CDR3 protein: CASSQATGGAGPTEAFF
CDR3 DNA: TGTGCCAGCAGCCAAGCCACAGGGGGCGCCGGACCCACTGAAGCTTTCTTT
J gene: TRBJ1-1
V gene: TRBV4-2
D gene: TRBD1
clone size: NA

CDR3 protein: CASSKPPSGNATDTQYF
CDR3 DNA: TGTGCCAGCAGCAAACCTCCTAGCGGGAACGCGACAGATACGCAGTATTTT
J gene: TRBJ2-3
V gene: TRBV21-1
D gene: NA
clone size: NA

CDR3 protein: CASSQAEGDSPLHF
CDR3 DNA: TGCGCCAGCAGCCAAGCGGAAGGTGATTCACCCCTCCACTTT
J gene: TRBJ1-6
V gene: TRBV4-1
D gene: NA
clone size: NA

CDR3 protein: CASSFRSSSYKEQIF
CDR3 DNA: TGCGCCAGCAGCTTCCGCTCCAGCTCCTACAAAGAGCAGATCTTC
J gene: TRBJ2-1
V gene: TRBV4-1
D gene: NA
clone size: NA

CDR3 protein: CSVVVVNNNEQFF
CDR3 DNA: TGCAGCGTTGTGGTCGTTAATAACAATGAGCAGTTCTTC
J gene: TRBJ2-1
V gene: TRBV29-1
D gene: NA
clone size: many

CDR3 protein: CASSLVLGDNTEAFF
CDR3 DNA: TGTGCCAGCAGCTTAGTCCTGGGAGACAACACTGAAGCTTTCTTT
J gene: TRBJ1-1
V gene: TRBV7-2
D gene: NA
clone size: NA

CDR3 protein: CASSFLNSHYEQFF
CDR3 DNA: TGTGCCAGCAGCTTTCTGAACTCACACTATGAGCAGTTCTTC
J gene: TRBJ2-1
V gene: TRBV7-9
D gene: NA
clone size: NA

CDR3 protein: CASRLSLRTSTDTQYF
CDR3 DNA: TGCGCCAGCAGATTGTCATTGCGGACTAGCACAGATACGCAGTATTTT
J gene: TRBJ2-3
V gene: TRBV5-1
D gene: NA
clone size: NA

CDR3 protein: CASSSTGTSGSWEEPQYF
CDR3 DNA: TGTGCCAGCAGCAGCACCGGGACTAGCGGAAGTTGGGAAGAGCCCCAGTACTTC
J gene: TRBJ2-5
V gene: TRBV13
D gene: TRBD2
clone size: NA

CDR3 protein: CASSFGGITGELFF
CDR3 DNA: TGTGCCAGCAGTTTCGGGGGGATCACCGGGGAGCTGTTTTTT
J gene: TRBJ2-2
V gene: TRBV12-3/TRBV12-4
D gene: TRBD2
clone size: many

CDR3 protein: CASSLFVGGINDKLFF
CDR3 DNA: TGTGCCAGCAGTTTGTTCGTGGGGGGCATTAATGATAAACTGTTTTTT
J gene: TRBJ1-4
V gene: TRBV28
D gene: NA
clone size: once

CDR3 protein: CASSSRSGKNEQFF
CDR3 DNA: TGTGCCAGCAGCAGCCGGAGTGGAAAAAATGAGCAGTTCTTC
J gene: TRBJ2-1
V gene: TRBV7-8
D gene: NA
clone size: few

CDR3 protein: CASSQKPGLAGQSGVTQYF
CDR3 DNA: TGTGCCAGCAGCCAAAAGCCGGGACTAGCGGGCCAGTCGGGCGTGACCCAGTACTTC
J gene: TRBJ2-5
V gene: TRBV7-8
D gene: TRBD2
clone size: NA